This T cell receptor beta chain was recovered during a study of blood T cell repertoires in COVID-19. Background on the study: Spain, Italy and the United States supplied samples that represented acute and convalescent COVID-19.

TCRdb's table, derived via immunoSEQ multiplex PCR, lists solely in-frame clones and lacks some. This table holds 300,000 or so clones, nearly 90% found once. Categorization into cohorts depended on clinical history that participants reported. CDR1 and CDR2 (germline): SGHRS, YFSETQ. This CDR3 contains 15 residues. The ends lost 3 bases at V and 4 bases at J; junction bases unmatched: 7. The chain links TRBV5-1 to TRBJ1-2; 9 nucleotides match TRBD1. The sequencing sample was made of PBMCs or T cells enriched from blood (not recorded which). The sequence came from a young woman who had recovered from COVID-19. CDR3 in DNA: TGCGCCAGCAGCTCCGGGACAGGGACTATCTATGGCTACACCTTC. Translation: CASSSGTGTIYGYTF.